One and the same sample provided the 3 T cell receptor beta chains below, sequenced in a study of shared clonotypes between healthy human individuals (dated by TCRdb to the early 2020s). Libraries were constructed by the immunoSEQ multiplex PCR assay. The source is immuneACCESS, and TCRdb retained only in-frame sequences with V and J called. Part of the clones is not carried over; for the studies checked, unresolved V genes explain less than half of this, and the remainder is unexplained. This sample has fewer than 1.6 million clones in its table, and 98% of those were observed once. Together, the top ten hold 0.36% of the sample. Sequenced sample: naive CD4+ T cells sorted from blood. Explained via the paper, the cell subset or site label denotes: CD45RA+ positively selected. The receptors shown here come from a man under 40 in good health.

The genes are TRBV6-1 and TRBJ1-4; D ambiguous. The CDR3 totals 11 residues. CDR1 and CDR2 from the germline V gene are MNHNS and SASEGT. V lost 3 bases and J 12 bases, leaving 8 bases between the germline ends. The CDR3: CASSDMMELFF. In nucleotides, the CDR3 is TGTGCCAGCAGTGATATGATGGAACTGTTTTTT.

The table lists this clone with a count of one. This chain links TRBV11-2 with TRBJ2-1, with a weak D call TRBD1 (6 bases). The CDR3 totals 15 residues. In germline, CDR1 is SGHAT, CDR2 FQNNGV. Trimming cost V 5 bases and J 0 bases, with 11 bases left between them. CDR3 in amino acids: CASSPGTSSYNEQFF. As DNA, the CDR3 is TGTGCCAGCAGCCCCGGGACAAGCTCCTACAATGAGCAGTTCTTC. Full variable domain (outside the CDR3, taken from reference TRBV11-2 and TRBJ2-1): EAGVAQSPRYKIIEKRQSVAFWCNPISGHATLYWYQQILGQGPKLLIQFQNNGVVDDSQLPKDRFSAERLKGVDSTLKIQPAKLEDSAVYLCASSPGTSSYNEQFFGPGTRLTVL.

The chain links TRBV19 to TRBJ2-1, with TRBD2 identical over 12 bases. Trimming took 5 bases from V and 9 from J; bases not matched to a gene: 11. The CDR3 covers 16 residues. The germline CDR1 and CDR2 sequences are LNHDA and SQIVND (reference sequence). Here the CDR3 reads CASSARLAGGTTEQFF. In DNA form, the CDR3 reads TGTGCCAGTAGTGCCCGGCTAGCGGGGGGGACAACTGAGCAGTTCTTC. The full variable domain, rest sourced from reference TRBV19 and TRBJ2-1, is DGGITQSPKYLFRKEGQNVTLSCEQNLNHDAMYWYRQDPGQGLRLIYYSQIVNDFQKGDIAEGYSVSREKKESFPLTVTSAQKNPTAFYLCASSARLAGGTTEQFFGPGTRLTVL.